The 2 T cell receptor beta chains below were found in one sample sequenced in a study of T-cell reconstitution after alpha-beta-depleted transplantation in children. Molecular barcoding with unique molecular identifiers was used for the TCRbeta library. TCRdb analysed the PCR reads with MiXCR anew, one entry per CDR3 protein. Here the sample spans approximately 250,000 distinct CDR3 sequences, about 8.8% being singletons. The sample was PBMCs from the stem cell graft donor, taken from the stem cell graft. These receptors were collected from a human donor who donated a stem cell graft to a child with SCID.

This clonotype was recorded many times. The chain uses TRBV6-5 and TRBJ2-1; maybe TRBD2 (6 bases). The CDR3 extends over 14 amino acids. Germline lookup yields CDR1 MNHEY and CDR2 SVGAGI. V was pared by 0 bases and J by 4 bases, with 7 bases between. The CDR3 coding sequence is TGTGCCAGCAGTTACTCGGAGGGATACAATGAGCAGTTCTTC. Translation gives CASSYSEGYNEQFF.

This clonotype occurred many times. The chain couples TRBV6-2 or TRBV6-3 to TRBJ1-1, with a possible D match to TRBD1 (5 bases). The CDR3 runs 14 residues. Germline CDR1 MNHEY, CDR2 SVGEGT. Trimming stripped 7 bases from V and 1 base from J, with 13 bases between. CDR3: CASTPWGRNTEAFF. Here the CDR3 DNA reads TGTGCCAGCACTCCGTGGGGCAGGAACACTGAAGCTTTCTTT.